One and the same sample provided the 3 T cell receptor beta chains below, sequenced in a study of T cell responses to AZD1222 COVID-19 vaccine. Assay: immunoSEQ multiplex PCR; the TCRdb copy retains only in-frame clones and omits some. The sample records 140,000 to 150,000 clones, 85% to 90% being singletons. The sample was peripheral blood, taken 28 days after the second AZD1222 dose. All receptors come from an adult who received the AZD1222 COVID-19 vaccine.

The CDR3 loop is CASKVGAKNIQYF. The CDR3 DNA reads TGTGCCAGCAAAGTCGGGGCCAAAAACATTCAGTACTTC. The chain couples TRBV12-3 or TRBV12-4 to TRBJ2-4, with D unresolved. This CDR3 contains 13 residues. The V gene lost 7 bases and the J gene lost 1 base, with 8 bases spanning the gap.

V usage is TRBV3-1 (or the pseudogene TRBV3-2) and J usage is TRBJ1-2, with D possibly TRBD1 on 6 matching bases. CDR1 and CDR2 from the germline V gene are LGHDT and YNNKEL (reference sequence). This CDR3 has 15 residues. V lost 0 bases and J lost 9, with 17 bases in between. The DNA for the CDR3 is TGTGCCAGCAGCCAAGATTGGGCCAGGGGTACGCGCTACACCTTC. This gives the protein CASSQDWARGTRYTF.

The chain recombines TRBV18 with TRBJ2-7, with D possibly called TRBD1 or TRBD2 (5 bases each). V gave up 2 bases and J gave up 0 bases, with 14 bases separating them. The germline gives CDR1 KGHSH, CDR2 LQKENI. CDR3 length equals 16 residues. CDR3 DNA: TGTGCCAGCTCACCATTACGGGACCCAAGCTCCTACGAGCAGTACTTC. It translates to CASSPLRDPSSYEQYF.